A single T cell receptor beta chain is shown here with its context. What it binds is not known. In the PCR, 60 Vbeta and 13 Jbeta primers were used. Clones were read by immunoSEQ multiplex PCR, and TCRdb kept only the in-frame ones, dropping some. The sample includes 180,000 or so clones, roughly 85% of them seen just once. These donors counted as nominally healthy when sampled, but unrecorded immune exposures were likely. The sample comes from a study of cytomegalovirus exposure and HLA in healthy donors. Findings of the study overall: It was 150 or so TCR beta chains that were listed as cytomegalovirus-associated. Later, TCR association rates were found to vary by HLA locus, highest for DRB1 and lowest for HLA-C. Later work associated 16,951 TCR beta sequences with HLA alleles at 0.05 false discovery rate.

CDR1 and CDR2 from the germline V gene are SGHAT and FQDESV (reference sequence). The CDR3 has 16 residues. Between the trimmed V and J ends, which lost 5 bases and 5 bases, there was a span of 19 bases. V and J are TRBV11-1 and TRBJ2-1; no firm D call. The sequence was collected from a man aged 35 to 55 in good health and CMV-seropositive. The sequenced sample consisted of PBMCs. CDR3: CASSPRPKSWDNEQFF. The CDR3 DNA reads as TGTGCCAGCAGCCCTAGACCCAAGAGCTGGGACAATGAGCAGTTCTTC.